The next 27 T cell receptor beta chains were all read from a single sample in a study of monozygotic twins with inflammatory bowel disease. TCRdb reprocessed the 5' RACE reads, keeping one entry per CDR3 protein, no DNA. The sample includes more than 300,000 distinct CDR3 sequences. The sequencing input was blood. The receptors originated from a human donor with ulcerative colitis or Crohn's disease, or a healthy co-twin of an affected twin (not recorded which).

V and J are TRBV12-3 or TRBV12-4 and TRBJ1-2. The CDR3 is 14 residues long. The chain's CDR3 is CASKPALANYGYTF.

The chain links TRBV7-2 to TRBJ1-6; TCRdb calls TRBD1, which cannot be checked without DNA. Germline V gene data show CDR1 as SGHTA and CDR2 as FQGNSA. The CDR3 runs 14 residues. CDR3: CASTPGQENSPLHF.

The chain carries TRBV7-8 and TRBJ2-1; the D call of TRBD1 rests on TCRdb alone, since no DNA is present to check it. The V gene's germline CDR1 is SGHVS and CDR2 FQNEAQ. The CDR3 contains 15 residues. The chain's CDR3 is CASSLDRGLNNEQFF.

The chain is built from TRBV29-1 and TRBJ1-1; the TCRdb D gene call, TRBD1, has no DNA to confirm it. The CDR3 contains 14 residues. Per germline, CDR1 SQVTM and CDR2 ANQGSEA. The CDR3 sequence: CSVGLRNRLTEAFF. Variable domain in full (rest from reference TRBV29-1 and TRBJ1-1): SAVISQKPSRDICQRGTSLTIQCQVDSQVTMMFWYRQQPGQSLTLIATANQGSEATYESGFVIDKFPISRPNLTFSTLTVSNMSPEDSSIYLCSVGLRNRLTEAFFGQGTRLTVV.

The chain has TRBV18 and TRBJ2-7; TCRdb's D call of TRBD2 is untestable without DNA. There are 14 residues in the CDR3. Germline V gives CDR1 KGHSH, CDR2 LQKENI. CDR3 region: CASSRAPAYYEQYF.

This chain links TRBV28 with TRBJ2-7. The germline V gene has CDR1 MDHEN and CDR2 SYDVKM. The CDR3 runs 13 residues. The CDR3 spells CASKLDKAYEQYF.

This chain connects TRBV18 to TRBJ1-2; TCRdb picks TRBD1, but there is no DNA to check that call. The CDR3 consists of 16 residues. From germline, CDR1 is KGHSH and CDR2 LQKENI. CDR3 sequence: CASSPRVQGNNYGYTF.

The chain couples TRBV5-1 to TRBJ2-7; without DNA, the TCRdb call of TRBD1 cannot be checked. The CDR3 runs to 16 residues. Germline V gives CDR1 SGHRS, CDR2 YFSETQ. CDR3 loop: CASRTGTGLTPYEQYF. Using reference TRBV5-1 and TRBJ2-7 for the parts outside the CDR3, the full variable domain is KAGVTQTPRYLIKTRGQQVTLSCSPISGHRSVSWYQQTPGQGLQFLFEYFSETQRNKGNFPGRFSGRQFSNSRSEMNVSTLELGDSALYLCASRTGTGLTPYEQYFGPGTRLTVT.

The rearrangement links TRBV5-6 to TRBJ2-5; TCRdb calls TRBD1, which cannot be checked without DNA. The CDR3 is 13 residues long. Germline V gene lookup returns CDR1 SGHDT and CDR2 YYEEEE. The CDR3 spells CASSLAQGLTQYF.

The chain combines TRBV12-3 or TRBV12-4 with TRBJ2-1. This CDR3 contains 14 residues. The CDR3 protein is CASSFGRTYNEQFF.

Here the CDR3 reads CATSIGDQPQHF. The chain links TRBV15 to TRBJ1-5. Looked up from germline, CDR1 is LNHNV and CDR2 is YYDKDF (reference sequence). The CDR3 has 12 residues.

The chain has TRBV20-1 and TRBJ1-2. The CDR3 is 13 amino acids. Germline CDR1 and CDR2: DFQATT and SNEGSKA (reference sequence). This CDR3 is CSARLGSTYGYTF.

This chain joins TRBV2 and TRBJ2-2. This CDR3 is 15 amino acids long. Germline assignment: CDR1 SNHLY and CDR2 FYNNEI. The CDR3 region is CASAVLGANTGELFF.

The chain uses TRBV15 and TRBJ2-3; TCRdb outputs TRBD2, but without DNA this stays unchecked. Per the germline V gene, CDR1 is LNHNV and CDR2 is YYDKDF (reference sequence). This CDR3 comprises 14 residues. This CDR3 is CATGRYAETNTQYF.

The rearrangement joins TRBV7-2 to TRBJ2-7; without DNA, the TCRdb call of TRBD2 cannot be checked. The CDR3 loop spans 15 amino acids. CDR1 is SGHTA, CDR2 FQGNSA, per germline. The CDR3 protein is CASTEWASGAYGQYF.

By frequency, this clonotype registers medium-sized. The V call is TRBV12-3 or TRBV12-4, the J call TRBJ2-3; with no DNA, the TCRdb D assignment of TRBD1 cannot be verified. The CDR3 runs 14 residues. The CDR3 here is CASSWTGGTDTQYF.

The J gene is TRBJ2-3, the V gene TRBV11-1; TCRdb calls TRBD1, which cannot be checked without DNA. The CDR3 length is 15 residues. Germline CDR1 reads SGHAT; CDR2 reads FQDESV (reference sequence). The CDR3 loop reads CASSPTTTGTGGQYF.

The CDR3: CAITGQLTYNEQFF. The V and J genes are TRBV10-3 and TRBJ2-1; TCRdb lists TRBD1, though no DNA is available to test this call. This CDR3 contains 14 residues. Germline V gene data show CDR1 as ENHRY and CDR2 as SYGVKD.

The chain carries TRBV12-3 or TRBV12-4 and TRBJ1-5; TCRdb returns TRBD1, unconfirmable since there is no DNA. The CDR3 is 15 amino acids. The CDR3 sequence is CASRFSTGERQPQHF.

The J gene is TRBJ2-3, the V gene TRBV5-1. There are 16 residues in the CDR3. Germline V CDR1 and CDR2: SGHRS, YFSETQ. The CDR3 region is CASSLEVVMSTDTQYF.

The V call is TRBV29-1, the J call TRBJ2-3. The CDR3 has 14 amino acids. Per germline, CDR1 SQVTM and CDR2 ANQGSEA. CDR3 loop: CSVRSGAGTDTQYF.

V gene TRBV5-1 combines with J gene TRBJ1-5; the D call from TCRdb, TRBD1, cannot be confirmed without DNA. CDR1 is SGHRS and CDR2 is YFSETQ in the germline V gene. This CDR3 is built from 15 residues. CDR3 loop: CASSLGPGANQPQHF.

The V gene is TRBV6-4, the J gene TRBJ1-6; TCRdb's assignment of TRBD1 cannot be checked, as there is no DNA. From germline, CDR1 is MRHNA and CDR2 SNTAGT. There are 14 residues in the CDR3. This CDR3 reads CATGTGGPNSPLHF.

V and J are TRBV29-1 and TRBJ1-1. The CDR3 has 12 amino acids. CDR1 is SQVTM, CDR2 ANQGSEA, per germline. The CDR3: CSVEKGNTEAFF.

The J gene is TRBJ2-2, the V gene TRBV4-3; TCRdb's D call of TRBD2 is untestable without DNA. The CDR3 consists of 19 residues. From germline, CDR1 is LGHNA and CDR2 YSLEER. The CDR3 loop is CASSQDATSGRRHTGELFF.

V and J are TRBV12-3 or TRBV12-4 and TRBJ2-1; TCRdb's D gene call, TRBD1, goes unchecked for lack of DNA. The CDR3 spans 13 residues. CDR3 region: CASSKSERGGEFF.

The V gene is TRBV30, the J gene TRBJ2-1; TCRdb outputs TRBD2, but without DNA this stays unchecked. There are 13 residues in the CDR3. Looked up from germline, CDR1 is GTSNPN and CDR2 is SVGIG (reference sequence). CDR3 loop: CAWSARLASEQFF.